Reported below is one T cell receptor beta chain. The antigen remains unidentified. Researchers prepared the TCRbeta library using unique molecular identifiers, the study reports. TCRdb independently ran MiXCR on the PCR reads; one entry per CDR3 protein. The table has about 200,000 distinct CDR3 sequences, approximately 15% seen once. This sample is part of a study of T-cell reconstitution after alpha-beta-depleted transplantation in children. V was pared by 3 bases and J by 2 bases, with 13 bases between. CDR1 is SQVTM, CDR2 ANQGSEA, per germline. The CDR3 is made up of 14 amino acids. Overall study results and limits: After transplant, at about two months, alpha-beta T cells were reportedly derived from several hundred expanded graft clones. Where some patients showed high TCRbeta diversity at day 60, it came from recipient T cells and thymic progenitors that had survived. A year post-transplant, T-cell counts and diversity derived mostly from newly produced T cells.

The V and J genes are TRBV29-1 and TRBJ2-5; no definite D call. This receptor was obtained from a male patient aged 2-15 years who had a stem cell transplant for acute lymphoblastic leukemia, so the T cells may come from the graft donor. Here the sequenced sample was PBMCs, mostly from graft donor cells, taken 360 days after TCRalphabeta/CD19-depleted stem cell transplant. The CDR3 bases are TGCAGCGTTGACTACAGCACCTTTCAAGAGACCCAGTACTTC. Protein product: CSVDYSTFQETQYF.